Presented here are 29 T cell receptor beta chains from one specimen sequenced in a study of Graves' ophthalmopathy and Graves' hyperthyroidism. The sequenced template was RNA, covering the TCR beta CDR3 region. Second-round multiplex PCR followed a first-round RT-PCR using HTBI primers. Via MiXCR, TCRdb re-called the multiplex PCR reads, giving one row per CDR3 protein. The data show 300,000 to 450,000 distinct CDR3 sequences, roughly 15% seen once. Sequenced: peripheral blood. These receptors were taken from an adult woman with stable Graves' hyperthyroidism.

This clonotype was counted at least ten times. The chain links TRBV28 to TRBJ2-2; weak D call: TRBD1 (6 bases). Trimming left V 6 bases short and J 1 base short, with 9 bases between. This CDR3 is 14 amino acids long. The germline V gene has CDR1 MDHEN and CDR2 SYDVKM. In DNA form, the CDR3 reads TGTGCCAGCAGGGACAGAGGGAACACCGGGGAGCTGTTTTTT. It yields the protein CASRDRGNTGELFF.

This clonotype was found many times. V usage is TRBV7-2 and J usage is TRBJ1-4; TRBD1 might be the D (6 bases). Germline CDR1 reads SGHTA; CDR2 reads FQGNSA. V was clipped by 6 bases and J by 7 bases, with 15 bases between them. The CDR3 has 14 amino acids. The CDR3 loop is CASSRGGIGEKLFF. The CDR3 DNA follows: TGTGCCAGCAGTAGGGGGGGGATAGGTGAAAAACTGTTTTTT. The variable domain in full, with the rest retrieved from reference TRBV7-2 and TRBJ1-4, is GAGVSQSPSNKVTEKGKDVELRCDPISGHTALYWYRQSLGQGLEFLIYFQGNSAPDKSGLPSDRFSAERTGGSVSTLTIQRTQQEDSAVYLCASSRGGIGEKLFFGSGTQLSVL.

In its sample, this clonotype was seen many times. The CDR3 bases are TGTGCCAGCCATCAATCGAATGGGGAGCAGTACTTC. Residues: CASHQSNGEQYF. This sequence joins TRBV28 and TRBJ2-7, with D unclear. The V end was cut by 8 bases, the J end by 7 bases, with 15 bases between. The germline V gene encodes CDR1 MDHEN and CDR2 SYDVKM. The CDR3 sequence is 12 residues long.

In this sample, this clonotype turned up many times. J is TRBJ2-7 and V is TRBV5-1, with D hard to call. The CDR3 has 13 residues. Trimming shortened V by 4 bases and J by 12 bases, and 20 bases separated the two germline ends. CDR1 is SGHRS, CDR2 YFSETQ, per germline. In nucleotides, the CDR3 is TGCGCCAGCAGCCCCTCCTTGTCGCAGCAGACGTACTTC. Translated: CASSPSLSQQTYF. Variable domain in full (rest from reference TRBV5-1 and TRBJ2-7): KAGVTQTPRYLIKTRGQQVTLSCSPISGHRSVSWYQQTPGQGLQFLFEYFSETQRNKGNFPGRFSGRQFSNSRSEMNVSTLELGDSALYLCASSPSLSQQTYFGPGTRLTVT.

This clonotype came up many times. This sequence joins TRBV6-2 or TRBV6-3 and TRBJ2-7, with 9 bases aligning to TRBD2. Germline CDR1 and CDR2: MNHEY and SVGEGT. The CDR3 is 17 residues long. The J segment lost 0 bases and the V segment lost 5 bases, leaving 11 bases of the junction unmatched. The CDR3, as DNA: TGTGCCAGCAGTCACCCGACTAGCGGACGTAGCTCCTACGAGCAGTACTTC. Translation: CASSHPTSGRSSYEQYF.

To note about this clonotype: Being one base from a much bigger clone, this may be a read error. The CDR3 DNA follows: TGTGCCACCCGACGCGGTCCGGAAACTGAAGCTTGCTTT. This translates into CATRRGPETEACF. The chain carries TRBV19 and TRBJ1-1; D call uncertain. Germline values: CDR1 LNHDA, CDR2 SQIVND (reference sequence). This CDR3 is built from 13 residues.

This clonotype has a count of ten or more. This chain links TRBV28 with TRBJ1-2; D ambiguous. The CDR3 covers 10 residues. Germline V CDR1 and CDR2: MDHEN, SYDVKM. The V and J ends lost 4 bases and 8 bases respectively, with 5 bases between them. The CDR3 loop is CASSSEGYTF. CDR3 nucleotide sequence: TGTGCCAGCAGTTCCGAGGGCTACACCTTC.

This clonotype was picked up many times. The V and J genes are TRBV6-4 and TRBJ2-2; D is uncertain. The V end was cut by 3 bases, the J end by 1 base, with 3 bases between. CDR1 is MRHNA and CDR2 is SNTAGT in the germline V gene. The CDR3 is made up of 13 amino acids. CDR3 in DNA: TGTGCCAGCAGTGATGGGAACACCGGGGAGCTGTTTTTT. Translation gives CASSDGNTGELFF.

This clonotype was seen repeatedly, ten times or more. The V call is TRBV6-2 or TRBV6-3, the J call TRBJ2-6; 8 nucleotides line up with TRBD1. The CDR3 spans 19 residues. CDR1 is MNHEY, CDR2 SVGEGT, per germline. J lost 1 base, V lost 0 bases, and 8 bases had no gene match. The DNA for the CDR3 is TGTGCCAGCAGTTACTCGGACAGGGTTGAATATTCTGGGGCCAACGTCCTGACTTTC. Translation gives CASSYSDRVEYSGANVLTF.

This clonotype was seen repeatedly, ten times or more. The chain carries TRBV19 and TRBJ1-2; 7 bases are shared with TRBD1. The CDR3 runs to 13 residues. CDR1 and CDR2 (germline): LNHDA, SQIVND (reference sequence). With V trimmed by 8 bases and J by 5 bases, 8 bases remained unmatched. CDR3 sequence reads: CASGATGPYGYTF. The CDR3 DNA reads as TGTGCCAGTGGGGCGACAGGGCCTTATGGCTACACCTTC.

This clonotype has a count of ten or more. The chain carries TRBV6-1 and TRBJ1-2, with 7 bases that match TRBD1. Germline V gives CDR1 MNHNS, CDR2 SASEGT. This CDR3 has 16 residues. The ends lost 5 bases at V and 5 bases at J; junction bases unmatched: 14. CDR3: CASSSDPGQTDYGYTF. CDR3 sequence (DNA): TGTGCCAGCAGTAGCGACCCGGGACAGACCGATTATGGCTACACCTTC.

This chain joins TRBV11-2 and TRBJ1-1; a possible D gene is TRBD1 (5 bases). The CDR3 consists of 16 residues. V dropped 3 bases and J dropped 0 bases, with 14 bases sitting between them. The V gene's germline CDR1 is SGHAT and CDR2 FQNNGV. The CDR3 DNA reads as TGTGCCAGCAGCTTCCGTCGGGGCAGCATGAACACTGAAGCTTTCTTT. Encoded protein: CASSFRRGSMNTEAFF.

This clonotype was seen repeatedly, ten times or more. The V and J genes are TRBV2 and TRBJ1-6; D call uncertain. Germline V gene data show CDR1 as SNHLY and CDR2 as FYNNEI. The CDR3 spans 14 residues. Trimming cost V 1 base and J 4 bases, with 5 bases left between them. The CDR3 region is CASSEELYNSPLHF. The CDR3 nucleotides read TGTGCCAGCAGTGAAGAACTGTATAATTCACCCCTCCACTTT.

There are a few counts of this clonotype. A much larger clone differs from this one at a single base, so this may be a read error. V is TRBV27 and J is TRBJ2-5; D gene ambiguous. This CDR3 is built from 13 residues. Germline-derived CDR1 and CDR2 are MNHEY and SMNVEV (reference sequence). CDR3 DNA sequence: TGTGCCAGCAGTTTATGGGCCAAGGAGACCAAGTACTTC. Translating it yields CASSLWAKETKYF.

This clonotype showed up just a few times. Sequence at one end of the junction differs from germline and may be a read error. The V call is TRBV12-3 or TRBV12-4, the J call TRBJ2-2, with D tentatively TRBD1 or TRBD2 (7 bases each). The CDR3 runs to 14 residues. CDR3 residues: CASTQGGLFGELLF. The CDR3 DNA sequence: TGTGCCAGCACCCAGGGGGGACTATTCGGGGAGCTGTTGTTT.

The chain joins TRBV6-2 or TRBV6-3 to TRBJ1-5, with a tentative D call TRBD1 (5 bases). Germline V lookup: CDR1 MNHEY, CDR2 SVGEGT. The CDR3 spans 17 residues. V dropped 10 bases and J dropped 0 bases, with 22 bases sitting between them. CDR3 residues: CATVGGGHSGSNQPQHF. The CDR3 coding sequence is TGTGCCACCGTAGGTGGGGGTCATAGTGGTAGCAATCAGCCCCAGCATTTT.

In regard to this clonotype: A read error may explain this, as a much larger clone is one base away. The rearrangement links TRBV5-1 to TRBJ1-1; D is undetermined. The length of the CDR3 is 14 residues. Germline V gene lookup returns CDR1 SGHRS and CDR2 YFSETQ. CDR3 sequence: CASSPLSKNTEACF. The CDR3 region has the DNA TGCGCCAGCAGCCCGTTATCAAAGAACACTGAAGCTTGCTTT.

In regard to this clonotype: A much larger clone sits a single nucleotide away, making a read error possible. The chain employs TRBV29-1 and TRBJ2-7; 10 nucleotides match TRBD1. J gave up 4 bases and V 7 bases, and 13 bases lay outside the gene matches. Per the germline V gene, CDR1 is SQVTM and CDR2 is ANQGSEA. The CDR3 consists of 15 residues. CDR3 sequence (DNA): TGCAGCGGTGCTGAACCGGGACAGGGGCTGTACGAGCAGTACTTC. It translates to CSGAEPGQGLYEQYF.

The V and J genes are TRBV6-1 and TRBJ2-5; D possibly matches TRBD1 or TRBD2 (5 bases each). Germline V CDR1 and CDR2: MNHNS, SASEGT. This CDR3 is built from 14 residues. V lost 5 bases, J lost 2 bases, and 12 bases lay in between. CDR3 amino acids: CASSPGRPQETQYF. In nucleotides, the CDR3 is TGTGCCAGCAGTCCGGGACGGCCACAAGAGACCCAGTACTTC.

Worth noting for this clonotype: One junction end does not reproduce the germline sequence, and a read error may be involved. V gene TRBV5-1 combines with J gene TRBJ2-2, with D possibly being TRBD1 (7 bases). This CDR3 has 15 residues. The germline V gene has CDR1 SGHRS and CDR2 YFSETQ. The CDR3 nucleotides read TGCGCCATCAGCTGGGGGGACAGGAACACCGGGGAGCTGTTTTTT. It translates to CAISWGDRNTGELFF.

There are many counts of this clonotype. The CDR3 sequence: CSASGRLPNTEAFF. CDR3 sequence (DNA): TGCAGTGCTTCCGGACGGCTACCGAACACTGAAGCTTTCTTT. This chain links TRBV20-1 with TRBJ1-1; D gene unclear. Germline V CDR1 and CDR2: DFQATT, SNEGSKA (reference sequence). The germline V and J ends were trimmed by 5 bases and 1 base, with 14 bases remaining between them. The CDR3 has 14 residues.

This clonotype has just a few counts. The chain employs TRBV3-1 and TRBJ1-5; D gene uncertain. V shed 5 bases and J shed 0 bases, with 8 bases lying between them. The CDR3 totals 14 residues. Germline loops: CDR1 LGHDT, CDR2 YNNKEL (reference sequence). Here the CDR3 reads CASSSHYSNQPQHF. CDR3 nucleotide sequence: TGTGCCAGCAGCTCTCATTATAGCAATCAGCCCCAGCATTTT.

J is TRBJ1-2 and V is TRBV6-5, with a weak D call TRBD1 (5 bases). V was cut by 2 bases and J by 3 bases, with 10 bases left in between. The CDR3 is made up of 14 amino acids. Per germline, CDR1 MNHEY and CDR2 SVGAGI. DNA of the CDR3: TGTGCCAGCAGTTACCCCGGGGGGGACTATGGCTACACCTTC. Protein sequence: CASSYPGGDYGYTF.

The chain combines TRBV3-1 with TRBJ2-7; 7 nucleotides align to TRBD2. Germline-derived CDR1 and CDR2 are LGHDT and YNNKEL (reference sequence). This CDR3 has 15 residues. V was clipped by 4 bases and J by 1 base; unmatched bases: 7. The CDR3 nucleotides read TGTGCCAGCAGCCCCCGGGTAGCGGGTTCCTACGAGCAGTACTTC. This translates into CASSPRVAGSYEQYF.

This clonotype has ten or more counts. The V call is TRBV28, the J call TRBJ1-1; D not resolved. Germline CDR1 is MDHEN and CDR2 is SYDVKM. With 6 bases removed from V and 4 bases from J, the gap between germline ends came to 6 bases. This CDR3 is 11 amino acids long. The CDR3 nucleotides read TGTGCCAGCAGGTCGACCACTGAAGCTTTCTTT. It is translated as CASRSTTEAFF.

The table lists this clonotype with many counts. The chain couples TRBV20-1 to TRBJ2-5; 7 bases match TRBD2. This CDR3 spans 16 amino acids. Germline V lookup: CDR1 DFQATT, CDR2 SNEGSKA (reference sequence). The V segment lost 4 bases and the J segment 1 base; nucleotides outside the gene matches: 12. The CDR3 loop is CSAILPGLRFQETQYF. CDR3 bases: TGCAGTGCTATCCTTCCGGGACTAAGGTTCCAAGAGACCCAGTACTTC.

The chain has TRBV12-3 or TRBV12-4 and TRBJ1-1, with TRBD1 as a possible D gene (6 bases). V lost 7 bases to trimming and J lost 1 base, with 13 bases between them. The CDR3 has 14 amino acids. The CDR3 here is CASIPEGENTEAFF. The CDR3 nucleotides read TGTGCCAGCATTCCCGAGGGGGAGAACACTGAAGCTTTCTTT.

This clonotype was counted at least ten times. The rearrangement uses TRBV7-2 and TRBJ2-7; 8 bases line up with TRBD1. With 3 bases clipped from V and 6 bases from J, the junction kept 4 bases outside the gene matches. Germline-derived CDR1 and CDR2 are SGHTA and FQGNSA. The CDR3 has 13 amino acids. CDR3 sequence: CASSFDQGAEQYF. CDR3 in DNA: TGTGCCAGCAGCTTTGACCAGGGGGCCGAGCAGTACTTC.

This clonotype was recorded many times. The chain links TRBV12-3 or TRBV12-4 to TRBJ2-7, with 8 bases lining up with TRBD2. V gave up 3 bases and J gave up 3 bases; unmatched junction bases: 7. The CDR3 has 15 residues. In DNA form, the CDR3 reads TGTGCCAGCAGTTTTTCGGGCGGGAGGCGCTACGAGCAGTACTTC. Translation gives CASSFSGGRRYEQYF.